This TCR beta chain was profiled in a study of blood T cell repertoires in COVID-19. Clones were read by immunoSEQ multiplex PCR, and TCRdb kept only the in-frame ones, dropping some. The table has 250,000 to 400,000 clones, around 87% seen once. V lost 1 base to trimming and J lost 6 bases, with 7 bases between them. The CDR3 loop spans 13 amino acids. Germline V gene lookup returns CDR1 SGHNT and CDR2 YYREEE (reference sequence). Sequencing was carried out using PBMCs or T cells enriched from blood (not recorded which). The sequence was collected from a woman aged 30 to 39 who had recovered from COVID-19. The chain uses TRBV5-4 and TRBJ2-2, with no clear D. CDR3 DNA: TGTGCCAGCAGCTTGCGCAGTTCCGGGGAGCTGTTTTTT. This codes for CASSLRSSGELFF.